Listed below are T cell receptor beta chains from one sample, sequenced in a study of T-cell reconstitution after alpha-beta-depleted transplantation in children. TCRdb itself ran the PCR reads through MiXCR, one entry per CDR3 protein. The profile shows hundreds of thousands of distinct CDR3 sequences, approximately 10% of them singletons. The sample here was PBMCs, taken before TCRalphabeta/CD19-depleted stem cell transplant. Receptor source: a child less than two years old with acute myeloid leukemia, due to receive a stem cell transplant. CDR3s include the opening cysteine and the closing phenylalanine or tryptophan. The D gene is left open where the match is weak. For some rows the clone size is stated as once, few or many, or as a class when expanded; others skip it.

>TRBJ1-2|TRBD1|many|TRBV12-3/TRBV12-4
TGTGCCAGCAGGGGACAGTCCCTCTATGGCTACACCTTC
CASRGQSLYGYTF
>TRBJ1-2|NA|NA|TRBV6-2/TRBV6-3
TGTGCCAGCAGTTACTCGGCAGGGAGAGATGGCTACACCTTC
CASSYSAGRDGYTF
>TRBJ2-7|TRBD1|many|TRBV9
TGTGCCAGCAGCATTGGACAGGGGTCCTACGAGCAGTACTTC
CASSIGQGSYEQYF
>TRBJ1-2|NA|many|TRBV29-1
TGCAGCGTTGCCCTGACAGAGAACTATGGCTACACCTTC
CSVALTENYGYTF
>TRBJ2-2|NA|many|TRBV5-1
TGCGCCAGCAGCTTGTTGGGGACGAACACCGGGGAGCTGTTTTTT
CASSLLGTNTGELFF
>TRBJ2-2|NA|NA|TRBV4-2
TGTGCCAGCAGCCAAGATTCAACAGGTCTTACCGGGGAGCTGTTTTTT
CASSQDSTGLTGELFF
>TRBJ2-5|NA|many|TRBV11-2
TGTGCCAGCAGCCCCCCCAGGGACGTAGAGACCCAGTACTTC
CASSPPRDVETQYF
>TRBJ2-1|NA|many|TRBV12-3/TRBV12-4
TGTGCCAGCAGCAAACAGGGTTCCTACAATGAGCAGTTCTTC
CASSKQGSYNEQFF
>TRBJ2-5|NA|many|TRBV5-1
TGCGCCAGCAGCTTGGGCGGGGGCCCTGGGACCCAGTACTTC
CASSLGGGPGTQYF
>TRBJ2-3|NA|NA|TRBV11-1
TGTGCCAGCAGCCCTTTTGGTCAGGGGCCAACAGATACGCAGTATTTT
CASSPFGQGPTDTQYF
>TRBJ1-4|NA|many|TRBV12-3/TRBV12-4
TGTGCCAGCCACCTCGCAACTAATGAAAAACTGTTTTTT
CASHLATNEKLFF
>TRBJ1-1|NA|few|TRBV6-6
TGTGCCAGTGTGGCGTCGACGGGGAATGAAGCTTTCTTT
CASVASTGNEAFF
>TRBJ2-2|NA|many|TRBV7-8
TGTGCCAGCCATGGGCGGAGGGGCGGTAAGAACACCGGGGAGCTGTTTTTT
CASHGRRGGKNTGELFF
>TRBJ2-3|TRBD2|many|TRBV5-1
TGCGCCAGCAGCCCCCTGACTAGCGGGGGATTAAGCACGCAGTATTTT
CASSPLTSGGLSTQYF
>TRBJ1-1|TRBD1|many|TRBV18
TGTGCCAGCTCACCAGAGGGACAGGGGAGCACTGAAGCTTTCTTT
CASSPEGQGSTEAFF
>TRBJ1-4|NA|many|TRBV18
TGTGCCAGCTCTCCCTCAACTAATGAAAAACTGTTTTTT
CASSPSTNEKLFF
>TRBJ2-3|NA|many|TRBV30
TGTGCCTGGAGTGTACTAGATACATTCACAGATACGCAGTATTTT
CAWSVLDTFTDTQYF
>TRBJ2-1|TRBD2|few|TRBV6-1
TGTGCCAGCAGAGTCCTCCTAGCGGGGGGGCTCAATGAGCAGTTCTTC
CASRVLLAGGLNEQFF
>TRBJ1-6|NA|many|TRBV12-3/TRBV12-4
TGTGCCAGCAGTTTGACCAGCTCTAATTCACCCCTCCACTTT
CASSLTSSNSPLHF
>TRBJ2-5|NA|many|TRBV12-3/TRBV12-4
TGTGCCAGCAGTTACGCCCTAGAGACCCAGTACTTC
CASSYALETQYF
>TRBJ2-1|TRBD2|many|TRBV5-1
TGCGCCAGCAGCTTGGAAGTAGCGGGGGGGTACAATGAGCAGTTCTTC
CASSLEVAGGYNEQFF
>TRBJ2-7|TRBD2|NA|TRBV6-5
TGTGCCAGCAGTTACACTAGCGGGAACTACGAGCAGTACTTC
CASSYTSGNYEQYF
>TRBJ2-2|NA|many|TRBV10-3
TGTGCCATCAGTGAGCCTTCGACTAGTAGGGCCGGGGAGCTGTTTTTT
CAISEPSTSRAGELFF
>TRBJ1-5|NA|many|TRBV25-1
TGTGCCAGCAGTGGAGGGGGGGCGCGACAGCCCCAGCATTTT
CASSGGGARQPQHF
>TRBJ2-1|NA|NA|TRBV11-2
TGTGCCAGCAGCTTAGACTTGCATGAGCAGTTCTTC
CASSLDLHEQFF
>TRBJ2-2|TRBD2|many|TRBV7-3
TGTGCCAGCAGCTTTTTTAGCGGGGCGAACACCGGGGAGCTGTTTTTT
CASSFFSGANTGELFF
>TRBJ1-2|TRBD1|many|TRBV20-1
TGCAGTGCTGACAGGGGGTTCTATGGCTACACCTTC
CSADRGFYGYTF
>TRBJ1-6|NA|few|TRBV5-5
TGTGCCAGCAGCATTTCAGGGGAGGACGGGCTCTATAATTCACCCCTCCACTTT
CASSISGEDGLYNSPLHF
>TRBJ2-1|TRBD2|NA|TRBV9
TGTGCCAGCAGCGTTAGCGGGGGCCCATACAATGAGCAGTTCTTC
CASSVSGGPYNEQFF
>TRBJ2-3|NA|few|TRBV19
TGTGCCAGTAGTATAAGGGCGAATACGCAGTATTTT
CASSIRANTQYF
>TRBJ1-5|NA|many|TRBV12-3/TRBV12-4
TGTGCCAGCAGGTTTTTTGGGGGCCGGGTTGAGCCCCAGCATTTT
CASRFFGGRVEPQHF
>TRBJ2-1|TRBD2|many|TRBV5-1
TGCGCCAGCAGCTTGCCGGGACTAGGCCCCAATGAGCAGTTCTTC
CASSLPGLGPNEQFF
>TRBJ2-7|NA|NA|TRBV6-6
TGTGCCAGCAGGACGGGAAGGTACGAGCAGTACTTC
CASRTGRYEQYF
>TRBJ2-1|NA|many|TRBV7-2
TGTGCCAGCAGCTTAGGTTTTAGCGGTTACACCTCCTACAATGAGCAGTTCTTC
CASSLGFSGYTSYNEQFF
>TRBJ2-7|TRBD2|many|TRBV20-1
TGCAGTGTTCCGGCTAGCGGGGACTACGAGCAGTACTTC
CSVPASGDYEQYF
>TRBJ2-1|NA|many|TRBV10-3
TGTGCCATCAGTGAGTTGGGGACCTACAATGAGCAGTTCTTC
CAISELGTYNEQFF
>TRBJ2-3|NA|many|TRBV7-3
TGTGCCAGCAGCTATCCGGGGGCAGATACGCAGTATTTT
CASSYPGADTQYF
>TRBJ2-5|NA|many|TRBV12-3/TRBV12-4
TGTGCCAGCAGTTTGGTTACCGTATGGGAGACCCAGTACTTC
CASSLVTVWETQYF
>TRBJ1-6|TRBD1|many|TRBV5-1
TGCGCCAGCAGCGAGGGACAGGGGACTTCACCCCTCCACTTT
CASSEGQGTSPLHF
>TRBJ2-1|TRBD2|many|TRBV7-9
TGTGCCAGCAGCTTGCGGGGGGGATCCTACAATGAGCAGTTCTTC
CASSLRGGSYNEQFF
>TRBJ1-2|NA|many|TRBV12-3/TRBV12-4
TGTGCCAGCAGTGGGGGACCATTTAATCTGGCTCGCACCTTC
CASSGGPFNLARTF
>TRBJ2-6|NA|NA|TRBV20-1
TGCAGTGCTCCAACCTCTGGGGCCAACGGCCTGACTTTC
CSAPTSGANGLTF
>TRBJ2-7|NA|NA|TRBV4-2
TGTGCCAGCAGCCCCACAGCGCGGAGCTCCTACGAGCAGTACTTC
CASSPTARSSYEQYF
>TRBJ2-7|NA|many|TRBV2
TGTGCCAGCAGTGATGAGACAGTGGGGGAATACGAGCAGTACTTC
CASSDETVGEYEQYF
>TRBJ1-6|TRBD1|many|TRBV20-1
TGCAGTGCTAGAGATCTGTACAGGGGATCCTATAATTCACCCCTCCACTTT
CSARDLYRGSYNSPLHF
>TRBJ2-1|NA|many|TRBV7-6
TGTGCCAGCAGCTGGGGACTCAACAATGAGCAGTTCTTC
CASSWGLNNEQFF
>TRBJ1-5|NA|many|TRBV20-1
TGCAGTGCAAAATTCCCGGGGGGGGCGGATCAGCCCCAGCATTTT
CSAKFPGGADQPQHF
>TRBJ2-1|NA|many|TRBV20-1
TGCAGTGCTAGAGAGGGGGCTTACAATGAGCAGTTCTTC
CSAREGAYNEQFF
>TRBJ2-2|NA|many|TRBV5-6
TGTGCCAGCAGTCCTCTAATGGGCTCGAACACCGGGGAGCTGTTTTTT
CASSPLMGSNTGELFF
>TRBJ1-3|NA|many|TRBV7-2
TGTGCCAGCAGCTTAGGGATGGGACGGAACTCTGGAAACACCATATATTTT
CASSLGMGRNSGNTIYF
>TRBJ1-4|NA|NA|TRBV29-1
TGCAGCGTCCTGACGGAGAATGAAAAACTGTTTTTT
CSVLTENEKLFF
>TRBJ1-2|TRBD1|many|TRBV6-1
TGTGCCAGCAGTGAAGGGACAGGGGTCTATAATGGCTACACCTTC
CASSEGTGVYNGYTF